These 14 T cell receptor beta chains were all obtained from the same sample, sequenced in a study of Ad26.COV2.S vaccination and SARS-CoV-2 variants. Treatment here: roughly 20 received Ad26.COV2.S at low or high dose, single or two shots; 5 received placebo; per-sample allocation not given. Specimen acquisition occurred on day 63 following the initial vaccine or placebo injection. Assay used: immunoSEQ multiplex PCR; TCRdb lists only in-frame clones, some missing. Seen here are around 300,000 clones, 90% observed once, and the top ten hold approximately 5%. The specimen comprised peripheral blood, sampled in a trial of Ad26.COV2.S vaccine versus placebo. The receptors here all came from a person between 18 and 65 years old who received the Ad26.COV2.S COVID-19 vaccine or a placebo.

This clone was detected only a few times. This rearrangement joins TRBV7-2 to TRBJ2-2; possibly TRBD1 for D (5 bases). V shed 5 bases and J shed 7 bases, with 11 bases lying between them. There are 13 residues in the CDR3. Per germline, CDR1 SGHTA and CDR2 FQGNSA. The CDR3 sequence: CASSPTTDGELFF. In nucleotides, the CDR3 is TGTGCCAGCAGCCCAACGACAGACGGGGAGCTGTTTTTT.

The DNA for the CDR3 is TGTGCCAGCAGTACAGGAACCTACGAGCAGTACGTC. Its protein product is CASSTGTYEQYV. The V and J genes are TRBV6-2 or TRBV6-3 and TRBJ2-7; maybe TRBD1 (5 bases). There are 12 residues in the CDR3. The germline V and J ends were trimmed by 5 bases and 2 bases, with 7 bases remaining between them. The germline CDR1 and CDR2 sequences are MNHEY and SVGEGT.

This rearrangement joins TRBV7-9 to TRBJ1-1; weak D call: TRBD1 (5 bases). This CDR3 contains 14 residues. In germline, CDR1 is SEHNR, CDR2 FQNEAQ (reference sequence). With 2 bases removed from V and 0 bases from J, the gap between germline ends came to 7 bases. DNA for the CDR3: TGTGCCAGCAGCTTACAAGGGGTGAACACTGAAGCTTTCTTT. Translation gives CASSLQGVNTEAFF.

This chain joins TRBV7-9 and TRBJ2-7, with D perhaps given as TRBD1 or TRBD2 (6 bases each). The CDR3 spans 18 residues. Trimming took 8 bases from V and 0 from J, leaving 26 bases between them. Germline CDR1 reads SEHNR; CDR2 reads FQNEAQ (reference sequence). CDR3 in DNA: TGTGCCAGCGGCCGAGTTCCCCTACGGGGGCGTAGCTCCTACGAGCAGTACTTC. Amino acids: CASGRVPLRGRSSYEQYF.

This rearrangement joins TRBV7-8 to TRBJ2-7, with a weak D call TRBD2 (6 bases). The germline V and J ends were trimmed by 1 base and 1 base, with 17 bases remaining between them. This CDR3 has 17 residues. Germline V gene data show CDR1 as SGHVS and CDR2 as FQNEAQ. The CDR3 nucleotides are TGTGCCAGCAGCTTAGGAATTGGCGGGGCTCCATCCTACGAGCAGTACGTC. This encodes CASSLGIGGAPSYEQYV.

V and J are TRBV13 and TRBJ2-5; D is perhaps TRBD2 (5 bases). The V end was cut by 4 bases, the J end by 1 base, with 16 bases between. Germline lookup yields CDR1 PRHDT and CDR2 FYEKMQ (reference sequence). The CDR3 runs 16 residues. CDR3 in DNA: TGTGCCAGCAGCTCTGTAGCGACCGCAAGCCAAGAGACCCAGTACTTC. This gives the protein CASSSVATASQETQYF.

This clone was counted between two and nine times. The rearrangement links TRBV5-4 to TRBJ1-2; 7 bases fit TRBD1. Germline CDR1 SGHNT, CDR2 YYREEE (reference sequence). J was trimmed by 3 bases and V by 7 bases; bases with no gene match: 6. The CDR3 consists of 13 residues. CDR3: CASSMDRHYGYTF. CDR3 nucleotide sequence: TGTGCCAGCTCCATGGACAGGCACTATGGCTACACCTTC.

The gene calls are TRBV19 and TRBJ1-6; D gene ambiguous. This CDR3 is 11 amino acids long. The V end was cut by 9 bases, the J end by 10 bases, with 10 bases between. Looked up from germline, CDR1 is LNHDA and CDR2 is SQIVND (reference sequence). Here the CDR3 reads CASQNVSPLHF. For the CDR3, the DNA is TGTGCCAGCCAAAACGTGTCACCCCTCCACTTT.

The CDR3 DNA is TGTGCCAGCAGTTTTCCCCGCACCGACAGGAATCGCTACGAGCAGTACTTC. Protein product: CASSFPRTDRNRYEQYF. The chain employs TRBV6-2 or TRBV6-3 and TRBJ2-7, with D tentatively TRBD1 (6 bases). Per the germline V gene, CDR1 is MNHEY and CDR2 is SVGEGT. V lost 4 bases and J lost 3, with 22 bases in between. This CDR3 spans 17 amino acids.

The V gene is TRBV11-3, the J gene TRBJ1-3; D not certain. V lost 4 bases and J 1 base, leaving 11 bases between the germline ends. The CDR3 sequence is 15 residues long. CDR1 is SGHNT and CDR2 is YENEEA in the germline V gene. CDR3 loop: CASSSGPTSGNTIYF. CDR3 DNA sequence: TGTGCCAGCAGCTCCGGCCCTACTTCTGGAAACACCATATATTTT.

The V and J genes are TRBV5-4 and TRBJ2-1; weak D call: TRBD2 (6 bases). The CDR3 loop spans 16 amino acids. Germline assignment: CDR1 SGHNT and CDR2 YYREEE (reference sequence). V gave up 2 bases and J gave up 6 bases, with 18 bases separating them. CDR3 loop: CASSLGLGLRGNEQFF. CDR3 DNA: TGTGCCAGCAGCTTAGGTCTGGGACTTCGGGGCAATGAGCAGTTCTTC.

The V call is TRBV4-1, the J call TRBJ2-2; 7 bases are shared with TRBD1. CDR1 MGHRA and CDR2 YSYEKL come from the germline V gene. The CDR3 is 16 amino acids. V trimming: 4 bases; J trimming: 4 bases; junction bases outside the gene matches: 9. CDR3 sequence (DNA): TGCGCCAGCAGCCGTATCGTGACAGGGTCCACCGGGGAGCTGTTTTTT. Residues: CASSRIVTGSTGELFF.

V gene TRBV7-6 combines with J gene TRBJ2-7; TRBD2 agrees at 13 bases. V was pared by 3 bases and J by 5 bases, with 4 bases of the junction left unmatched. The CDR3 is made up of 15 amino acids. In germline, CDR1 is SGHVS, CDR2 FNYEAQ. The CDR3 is CASSFAGTSGDEQYF. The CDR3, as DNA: TGTGCCAGCAGCTTTGCTGGGACTAGCGGGGACGAGCAGTACTTC.

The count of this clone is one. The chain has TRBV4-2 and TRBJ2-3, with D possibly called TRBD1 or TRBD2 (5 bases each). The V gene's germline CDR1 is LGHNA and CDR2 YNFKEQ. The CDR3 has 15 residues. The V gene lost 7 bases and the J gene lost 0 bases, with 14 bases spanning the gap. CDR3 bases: TGTGCCAGCACCAAGGGGTGGGAGAGCACAGATACGCAGTATTTT. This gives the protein CASTKGWESTDTQYF.